The TCR beta chain under discussion was sequenced for a study of T cells after yellow fever vaccination. The germline V gene has CDR1 SGHDN and CDR2 FVKESK. CDR3 length: 15 residues. A single record per CDR3 protein comes from TCRdb applying MiXCR to the 5' RACE reads. The data show under 600,000 distinct CDR3 sequences, roughly 12% seen once. Whole-study findings and limits: Repertoires sorted by FACS could include abundant clonotypes that are contaminants from the bulk population.

Notes on this clonotype: Its antigen remains unidentified. The junction differs from germline at one of its ends, possibly a read error.

This TCR derives from a man aged 25-45 years who received the YFV17D yellow fever vaccine. The chain employs TRBV14 and TRBJ2-1, with a tentative D call TRBD2 (7 bases). The sample in question was PBMCs, obtained on the day of the yellow fever booster vaccination. CDR3 protein: CASSGGVGYYDEQFF. Here the CDR3 DNA reads TGTGCCAGCTCGGGGGGCGTCGGGTACTACGATGAGCAGTTCTTC.